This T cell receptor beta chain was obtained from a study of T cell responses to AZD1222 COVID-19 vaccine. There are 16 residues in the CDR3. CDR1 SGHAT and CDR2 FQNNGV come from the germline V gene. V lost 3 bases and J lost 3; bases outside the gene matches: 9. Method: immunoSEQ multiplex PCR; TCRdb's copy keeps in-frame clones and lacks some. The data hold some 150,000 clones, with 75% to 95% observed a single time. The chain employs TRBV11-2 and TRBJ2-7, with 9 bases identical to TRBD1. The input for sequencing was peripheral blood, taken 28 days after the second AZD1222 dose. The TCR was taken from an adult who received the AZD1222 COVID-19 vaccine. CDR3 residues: CASSLSGTGFIYEQYF. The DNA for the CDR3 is TGTGCCAGCAGCTTGTCTGGGACAGGGTTCATCTACGAGCAGTACTTC.